These T cell receptor beta chains were read from a single sample in a study of T cells in Graves' hyperthyroidism and ophthalmopathy. One entry per CDR3 protein results from TCRdb running MiXCR on the multiplex PCR reads. The table includes roughly 420,000 distinct CDR3 sequences, roughly 14% detected once. Sequencing was done on a sample of blood. The receptors here all came from a woman under 30 with Graves' hyperthyroidism. Each CDR3 is given with its conserved first and last residue. The D gene is left open where the match is weak. For some rows the clone size is stated as once, few or many, or as a class when expanded; others skip it.

D gene: .
clone size: many
J gene: TRBJ2-2
V gene: TRBV7-2
CDR3 protein: CASSLAVDTGELFF
CDR3 DNA: TGTGCCAGCAGCTTAGCGGTGGACACCGGGGAGCTGTTTTTT

D gene: .
clone size: many
J gene: TRBJ1-5
V gene: TRBV20-1
CDR3 protein: CSAITTPTSNQPQHF
CDR3 DNA: TGCAGTGCTATAACAACACCAACGAGCAATCAGCCCCAGCATTTT

D gene: .
clone size: many
J gene: TRBJ2-4
V gene: TRBV6-2/TRBV6-3
CDR3 protein: CASSYSEGPAKNIQYF
CDR3 DNA: TGTGCCAGCAGTTACTCGGAAGGCCCTGCAAAAAACATTCAGTACTTC

D gene: .
clone size: many
J gene: TRBJ1-1
V gene: TRBV7-2
CDR3 protein: CASSLVYQKNTEAFF
CDR3 DNA: TGTGCCAGCAGCTTAGTCTACCAAAAGAACACTGAAGCTTTCTTT

D gene: .
clone size: .
J gene: TRBJ2-3
V gene: TRBV7-7
CDR3 protein: CASSPSLGEGDTQYF
CDR3 DNA: TGTGCTAGCAGCCCCTCGCTGGGGGAAGGAGATACGCAGTATTTT

D gene: TRBD2
clone size: many
J gene: TRBJ2-7
V gene: TRBV20-1
CDR3 protein: CSAPPGLAGGGVFGQYF
CDR3 DNA: TGCAGTGCTCCACCGGGACTAGCGGGCGGGGGGGTATTTGGGCAGTACTTC

D gene: TRBD1
clone size: .
J gene: TRBJ1-5
V gene: TRBV19
CDR3 protein: CASTTGTGVNQPQHF
CDR3 DNA: TGTGCCAGTACCACCGGGACAGGGGTAAATCAGCCCCAGCATTTT

D gene: TRBD2
clone size: many
J gene: TRBJ2-1
V gene: TRBV5-1
CDR3 protein: CASSLEGLAGGRYNEQFF
CDR3 DNA: TGCGCCAGCAGCTTGGAGGGACTAGCGGGAGGGCGGTACAATGAGCAGTTCTTC

D gene: TRBD2
clone size: many
J gene: TRBJ2-1
V gene: TRBV3-1
CDR3 protein: CASSPTSDYNEQFF
CDR3 DNA: TGTGCCAGCAGCCCAACTAGCGACTACAATGAGCAGTTCTTC

D gene: .
clone size: many
J gene: TRBJ2-3
V gene: TRBV7-2
CDR3 protein: CASSGRVGSLSTDTQYF
CDR3 DNA: TGTGCCAGCAGCGGAAGGGTTGGCAGTCTTAGCACAGATACGCAGTATTTT

D gene: TRBD2
clone size: few
J gene: TRBJ2-3
V gene: TRBV11-1
CDR3 protein: CASSPGLAGLTDTQYF
CDR3 DNA: TGTGCCAGCAGCCCGGGACTAGCGGGGTTGACAGATACGCAGTATTTT

D gene: .
clone size: few
J gene: TRBJ2-1
V gene: TRBV6-2/TRBV6-3
CDR3 protein: CASSYHPRTKRNNEQFF
CDR3 DNA: TGTGCCAGCAGTTACCATCCTCGGACTAAAAGAAACAATGAGCAGTTCTTC

D gene: .
clone size: many
J gene: TRBJ1-1
V gene: TRBV7-9
CDR3 protein: CASSPQDGGTEAFF
CDR3 DNA: TGTGCCAGCAGCCCACAGGATGGGGGCACTGAAGCTTTCTTT

D gene: .
clone size: .
J gene: TRBJ1-2
V gene: TRBV5-1
CDR3 protein: CASSQQGSNYGYTF
CDR3 DNA: TGCGCCAGCAGTCAACAGGGAAGCAACTATGGCTACACCTTC

D gene: TRBD1
clone size: .
J gene: TRBJ1-4
V gene: TRBV7-2
CDR3 protein: CASSLDRGSLMEKLFF
CDR3 DNA: TGTGCCAGCAGCTTAGACAGGGGGAGTCTTATGGAAAAACTGTTTTTT

D gene: TRBD1
clone size: .
J gene: TRBJ2-1
V gene: TRBV7-9
CDR3 protein: CASSSRDREGNEQFF
CDR3 DNA: TGTGCCAGCAGCTCCCGGGACAGGGAAGGCAATGAGCAGTTCTTC

D gene: .
clone size: many
J gene: TRBJ1-5
V gene: TRBV28
CDR3 protein: CASSGLWVVNQPQHF
CDR3 DNA: TGTGCCAGCAGTGGCCTGTGGGTAGTCAATCAGCCCCAGCATTTT

D gene: .
clone size: many
J gene: TRBJ1-2
V gene: TRBV2
CDR3 protein: CASRRSGGLGYTF
CDR3 DNA: TGTGCCAGCAGGCGATCTGGGGGCCTTGGCTACACCTTC

D gene: TRBD1
clone size: .
J gene: TRBJ2-2
V gene: TRBV4-1
CDR3 protein: CASATTGGTGELFF
CDR3 DNA: TGCGCCAGCGCAACGACAGGGGGGACCGGGGAGCTGTTTTTT

D gene: TRBD2
clone size: many
J gene: TRBJ2-5
V gene: TRBV20-1
CDR3 protein: CSALPSGGAGETQYF
CDR3 DNA: TGCAGTGCTCTTCCTAGCGGGGGGGCCGGGGAGACCCAGTACTTC

D gene: TRBD2
clone size: .
J gene: TRBJ2-4
V gene: TRBV2
CDR3 protein: CASKGGLAGPKNIQYF
CDR3 DNA: TGTGCCAGCAAAGGAGGGCTAGCGGGACCCAAAAACATTCAGTACTTC

D gene: TRBD2
clone size: .
J gene: TRBJ2-4
V gene: TRBV7-9
CDR3 protein: CASSLLVSGGLNIQYF
CDR3 DNA: TGTGCCAGCAGCTTATTAGTTAGCGGGGGTCTAAACATTCAGTACTTC

D gene: .
clone size: many
J gene: TRBJ1-2
V gene: TRBV7-9
CDR3 protein: CASSPLRLANYGYTF
CDR3 DNA: TGTGCCAGCAGTCCCCTCCGTCTAGCCAACTATGGCTACACCTTC